This T cell receptor beta chain was recorded in a study of cytomegalovirus exposure and HLA in healthy donors. Only one count was recorded for this clone. Unmatched junction bases numbered 4, after V lost 3 bases and J lost 0 bases. Germline V gene sequence: CDR1 KGHSH, CDR2 LQKENI. This CDR3 has 17 residues. Healthy bone marrow donors made up the cohort. Both 60 Vbeta primers and 13 Jbeta primers went into the PCR. Per the original data handling: Later, tens of millions of unique TCR beta chains were counted in an analysis, and 10 million to 12 million of them were shared. The table came from immunoSEQ multiplex PCR; TCRdb's copy has only in-frame clones and leaves some out. V and J calls and clone size come straight from that table; D and trimming were deduced from the DNA. The data contain some 100,000 clones, approximately 76% of them singletons.

This chain connects TRBV18 to TRBJ1-6; TRBD1 agrees at 8 bases. The TCR sequence derives from a man aged 50-59 years in good health and CMV-seropositive. The source material was PBMCs. This CDR3 is CASSPPDRDSYNSPLHF. In nucleotides, the CDR3 is TGTGCCAGCTCACCCCCGGACAGGGACTCCTATAATTCACCCCTCCACTTT. Drawing the rest from reference TRBV18 and TRBJ1-6, the complete variable domain is NAGVMQNPRHLVRRRGQEARLRCSPMKGHSHVYWYRQLPEEGLKFMVYLQKENIIDESGMPKERFSAEFPKEGPSILRIQQVVRGDSAAYFCASSPPDRDSYNSPLHFGNGTRLTVT.